This note documents a single T cell receptor beta chain sequence. Antigen specificity is unknown. Compared with germline, one end of the junction differs, possibly owing to a read error. These data are taken from a study of blood T cells in healthy people across ages. The authors ran a second PCR of roughly 6 to 12 cycles using a sample-barcoded 5' primer and a J-beta primer mix. TCRdb independently ran MiXCR on the 5' RACE reads; one entry per CDR3 protein. The table shows about 1,800,000 distinct CDR3 sequences, with about 28% occurring only once. CDR3 length: 13 amino acids. General study points: Diversity estimates drawn from one million T cells were deemed underestimates.

Sequenced material: blood. The rearrangement uses TRBV12-3 or TRBV12-4 and TRBJ1-2, with 8 bases identical to TRBD1. The clonotype was recovered from a woman aged 30 to 39 in good health. This CDR3 reads CASSSGQGYDYTF. CDR3 DNA: TGTGCCAGCAGTTCCGGACAGGGATATGACTACACCTTC.